Presented here are 16 T cell receptor beta chains from one specimen sequenced in a study of shared clonotypes between healthy human individuals. Clones were read by immunoSEQ multiplex PCR, and TCRdb kept only the in-frame ones, dropping some. Counted here are around 690,000 clones, about 90% occurring once; the ten biggest clones make up about 34%. Sequenced: memory CD8+ T cells from PBMCs. Subset reported: CD45RO+ cells pooled with CCR7-negative TemRA cells. Receptors originate from a man aged 18 to 35 in good health. Some clones in this sample may be carry-over from other donors' samples.

This chain uses TRBV27 with TRBJ2-7, with 9 bases matching TRBD1. CDR1 and CDR2 from the germline V gene are MNHEY and SMNVEV (reference sequence). Trimming cost V 4 bases and J 7 bases; bases outside gene matches: 5. This CDR3 is 13 amino acids long. Written as DNA, the CDR3 is TGTGCCAGCAGTTGGACAGGGGCGGGGGAGCAGTACTTC. Its protein is CASSWTGAGEQYF.

The rearrangement uses TRBV5-1 and TRBJ2-7; 10 bases line up with TRBD2. The V segment lost 0 bases and the J segment 5 bases; nucleotides outside the gene matches: 14. This CDR3 comprises 18 residues. Germline V gene sequence: CDR1 SGHRS, CDR2 YFSETQ. In DNA, the CDR3 is TGCGCCAGCAGCTTGGTGGCTAGCGGGAGAGTCATTTCCCACGAGCAGTACTTC. It translates to CASSLVASGRVISHEQYF.

The chain links TRBV4-3 to TRBJ1-4; 7 bases agree with TRBD1. The CDR3 is 15 residues long. Germline lookup yields CDR1 LGHNA and CDR2 YSLEER. The junction had 7 bases not matched to a gene; V was cut back by 1 base and J by 8 bases. The CDR3 spells CASSQGSGRGEKLFF. In nucleotides, the CDR3 is TGCGCCAGCAGCCAAGGGTCGGGCAGGGGGGAAAAACTGTTTTTT.

This clone was recorded a few times. The chain carries TRBV5-1 and TRBJ1-1; weak D call: TRBD1 (6 bases). V was trimmed by 0 bases and J by 9 bases, leaving 18 bases between them. The CDR3 spans 15 residues. The germline V gene has CDR1 SGHRS and CDR2 YFSETQ. CDR3 loop: CASSLEQTGSRKAFF. CDR3 DNA sequence: TGCGCCAGCAGCTTGGAGCAGACAGGCTCGCGAAAAGCTTTCTTT.

The chain is built from TRBV19 and TRBJ2-2; D is possibly TRBD1 (6 bases). Germline CDR1 and CDR2: LNHDA and SQIVND (reference sequence). This CDR3 is built from 18 residues. V lost 0 bases, J lost 3 bases, and 17 bases lay in between. In nucleotides, the CDR3 is TGTGCCAGTAGTATAGATCGGCGGCAGGGGATCCACACCGGGGAGCTGTTTTTT. This encodes CASSIDRRQGIHTGELFF.

This clone has a count of ten or more. J is TRBJ2-3 and V is TRBV6-4; 9 nucleotides match TRBD1. Germline V gives CDR1 MRHNA, CDR2 SNTAGT. J lost 1 base, V lost 4 bases, and 0 bases had no gene match. The CDR3 extends over 14 amino acids. CDR3 region: CASSGTGGTDTQYF. The CDR3 DNA follows: TGTGCCAGCAGTGGGACAGGGGGCACAGATACGCAGTATTTT.

The rearrangement joins TRBV7-8 to TRBJ2-1; D remains unclear. CDR3 length: 13 residues. Germline CDR1 and CDR2: SGHVS and FQNEAQ. Trimming removed 3 bases at V and 1 base at J, with 4 bases between. The CDR3 region is CASSFVSYNEQFF. CDR3 DNA: TGTGCCAGCAGCTTCGTGTCCTACAATGAGCAGTTCTTC.

This chain joins TRBV7-2 and TRBJ2-3; D remains unclear. Germline V lookup: CDR1 SGHTA, CDR2 FQGNSA. The CDR3 totals 14 residues. Trimming took off 7 bases at V and 5 bases at J, with 16 bases between the two ends. CDR3 in DNA: TGTGCCAGCACCCCGGGCCAACCGGGAGATACGCAGTATTTT. The encoded protein is CASTPGQPGDTQYF.

J is TRBJ1-5 and V is TRBV29-1; TRBD1 matches 7 bases. Trimming took 5 bases from V and 6 from J; bases not matched to a gene: 4. The CDR3 contains 12 residues. CDR1 is SQVTM and CDR2 is ANQGSEA in the germline V gene. CDR3 sequence: CSVQSGGQPQHF. The CDR3 bases are TGCAGCGTTCAGTCAGGGGGTCAGCCCCAGCATTTT.

The V call is TRBV29-1, the J call TRBJ2-1; perhaps TRBD2 as D (5 bases). V was pared by 3 bases and J by 4 bases, with 7 bases between. Per the germline V gene, CDR1 is SQVTM and CDR2 is ANQGSEA. The CDR3 is made up of 12 amino acids. The CDR3: CSVDEGYNEQFF. The CDR3 nucleotides are TGCAGCGTTGATGAGGGTTACAATGAGCAGTTCTTC.

The chain carries TRBV10-3 and TRBJ1-3, with 9 bases lining up with TRBD1. Losses at the gene ends were 6 bases for V and 7 bases for J; bases not matched to a gene: 7. This CDR3 is 14 amino acids long. Per the germline V gene, CDR1 is ENHRY and CDR2 is SYGVKD. Here the CDR3 reads CAIREQGAFNTIYF. Here the CDR3 DNA reads TGTGCCATCAGGGAACAGGGGGCGTTTAACACCATATATTTT.

The chain couples TRBV19 to TRBJ1-5; no clear D gene. The CDR3 is made up of 13 amino acids. CDR1 is LNHDA and CDR2 is SQIVND in the germline V gene (reference sequence). Trimming left V 6 bases short and J 6 bases short, with 12 bases between. CDR3 in amino acids: CASREGNSQPQHF. The CDR3 bases are TGTGCCAGTAGGGAGGGTAACTCTCAGCCCCAGCATTTT.

This sequence joins TRBV7-9 and TRBJ2-5; the match to TRBD1 covers 7 bases. CDR1 is SEHNR, CDR2 FQNEAQ, per germline (reference sequence). CDR3 length equals 16 residues. V lost 1 base, J lost 4 bases, and 9 bases stayed unmatched. CDR3: CASSLGRQGVRETQYF. The CDR3 bases are TGTGCCAGCAGCTTAGGGCGTCAGGGGGTACGAGAGACCCAGTACTTC.

This clone was counted between two and nine times. Other DNA sequences in the sample encode the same CDR3. This chain connects TRBV19 to TRBJ2-1; TRBD2 aligns across 8 bases. After removal of 4 bases from V and 3 bases from J, the junction contained 2 bases not matched to a gene. Germline V gene lookup returns CDR1 LNHDA and CDR2 SQIVND (reference sequence). The CDR3 is 14 amino acids. The CDR3 sequence is CASSTAGGYNEQFF. The CDR3 bases are TGTGCCAGTAGTACGGCGGGAGGCTACAATGAGCAGTTCTTC.

The chain links TRBV27 to TRBJ1-5, with D uncertain. CDR3 length equals 16 residues. The germline CDR1 and CDR2 sequences are MNHEY and SMNVEV (reference sequence). Trimming removed 2 bases from V and 3 bases from J, with 14 bases in between. This chain's CDR3 is CASSLRPGPVNQPQHF. The CDR3 DNA reads as TGTGCCAGCAGTTTACGCCCTGGACCGGTCAATCAGCCCCAGCATTTT.

This clone was seen only a few times. The rearrangement joins TRBV4-1 to TRBJ1-2; 11 nucleotides match TRBD1. Germline V gene lookup returns CDR1 MGHRA and CDR2 YSYEKL. This CDR3 contains 17 residues. J was trimmed by 4 bases and V by 0 bases; bases with no gene match: 7. The CDR3 DNA sequence: TGCGCCAGCAGCCAAGATAGAGGGACAGGGGGTGCCTATGGCTACACCTTC. This gives the protein CASSQDRGTGGAYGYTF.